This TCR beta chain appears in the sequencing data of a study of T cells expressing NK-cell markers. General study results and limits: NKG2C+ dominant clonotype frequencies in 5 or 6 donors were roughly 1.0-7.0% of CD8+ T cells. In several donors, these clonotypes also led the CD3+CD56-NKG2C+ fraction.

No DNA is given; TCRdb re-called the 5' RACE reads and lists each CDR3 protein once. The sample table includes roughly 390,000 distinct CDR3 sequences. CDR3 size: 16 residues. From germline, CDR1 is SGHAT and CDR2 FQNNGV. Worth noting for this clonotype: Antigen: not known.

The chain has TRBV11-2 and TRBJ2-4; TCRdb's D call of TRBD1 is untestable without DNA. The receptor comes from a man aged 18-70 years in good health. Source material: blood T cells: a sorted CD56 or NKG2C T cell subset, CD4+ or CD8+ T cells, or bulk PBMC T cells (not recorded which). The CDR3: CASSLLSDRTKNIQYF.